This TCR beta chain came from a study of blood T cells in healthy people across ages. The table lists this clonotype with a few counts. A second PCR, run for roughly 7 to 12 cycles, used a sample-barcoded 5' primer plus a J-beta primer mix. TCRdb reprocessed the 5' RACE reads with MiXCR, giving one entry per CDR3 protein. The profile covers approximately 800,000 distinct CDR3 sequences, with 20% to 25% appearing a single time and 3% to 4.5% taken by the ten largest. Trimming cost V 6 bases and J 4 bases, with 16 bases left between them. The CDR3 consists of 14 residues. Germline V gene data show CDR1 as MDHEN and CDR2 as SYDVKM. The sample, 9 to 10 milliliters of peripheral blood, was drawn from each donor. These data also formed part of another study, on T cells of mothers and their children.

This clonotype was obtained from a boy aged 5-17 years in good health. This chain links TRBV28 with TRBJ2-7, with D perhaps TRBD2 (6 bases). Sequencing was done on a sample of blood. This CDR3 reads CASRPTGSWYEQYF. The CDR3 bases are TGTGCCAGCAGGCCGACCGGGAGTTGGTACGAGCAGTACTTC. Together with reference TRBV28 and TRBJ2-7, the CDR3 gives the full variable domain: DVKVTQSSRYLVKRTGEKVFLECVQDMDHENMFWYRQDPGLGLRLIYFSYDVKMKEKGDIPEGYSVSREKKERFSLILESASTNQTSMYLCASRPTGSWYEQYFGPGTRLTVT.